Included here is one T cell receptor (beta chain) sequence, with context. No antigen is known for it. This sample is part of a study of T-cell reconstitution after alpha-beta-depleted transplantation in children. Preparation of the TCRbeta library used unique molecular identifiers. MiXCR was run by TCRdb on the PCR reads, yielding one entry per CDR3 protein. Of hundreds of thousands of distinct CDR3 sequences listed, 8.2% are singletons. Germline CDR1 is MNHNS and CDR2 is SASEGT. The CDR3 loop spans 16 amino acids. General observations from the study: TCRbeta diversity was high at day 60 in some patients (a result of surviving recipient T cells and thymic progenitors). Two months or so post-transplant, alpha-beta T cells reportedly derived from several hundred expanded graft clones.

The clonotype was recovered from a male patient under 18 who had a stem cell transplant for acute lymphoblastic leukemia, so the T cells may come from the graft donor. This chain uses TRBV6-1 with TRBJ2-2, with a weak D call TRBD1 (7 bases). Here the sequenced sample was PBMCs, mostly from graft donor cells, taken 180 days after TCRalphabeta/CD19-depleted stem cell transplant. CDR3 protein: CTNKPLQGRFTGELFF. Here the CDR3 DNA reads TGTACCAACAAACCTTTACAGGGGAGGTTCACCGGGGAGCTGTTTTTT.